This is a list of T cell receptor beta chains from one sample in a study of blood T cells in healthy people across ages. One entry per CDR3 protein, called by TCRdb with MiXCR from the 5' RACE reads. The sample holds around 870,000 distinct CDR3 sequences, about 28% seen once. The sequenced sample was blood. The receptors come from a woman older than 75 in good health. Each CDR3 is given with its conserved first and last residue. The order of the fields is V gene, clone size, J gene, CDR3 length, D gene, CDR3 DNA, CDR3 protein. A D gene is named only where the DNA matches it firmly. The size of a clone is reported for some rows only, either as once, few or many, or as a class for expanded clones.

>TRBV7-8|few|TRBJ1-6|19|NA
TGTGCCAGCAGCCCCACTCTTCACAGGCCTAGGGTGTATAATTCACCCCTCCACTTT
CASSPTLHRPRVYNSPLHF
>TRBV7-9|few|TRBJ1-2|17|TRBD1
TGTGCCAGCAGCCACCAAGAACCGACAGGGATTGGCTATGGCTACACCTTC
CASSHQEPTGIGYGYTF
>TRBV10-3|NA|TRBJ2-7|13|NA
TGTGCCATCAGTGAGGGGGGGACTCCCGAGCAGTACTTC
CAISEGGTPEQYF
>TRBV27|many|TRBJ1-1|10|NA
TGTGCCAGCAGGGGTCCGCCAGCTTTCTTT
CASRGPPAFF
>TRBV9|NA|TRBJ2-7|13|NA
TGTGCCAGCAGCGTAGCCCCTCGAGACGAGCAGTACTTC
CASSVAPRDEQYF
>TRBV5-1|NA|TRBJ2-1|14|TRBD2
TGCGCCAGCACCCCACTAGCGGGATACAATGGGCAGTTCTTC
CASTPLAGYNGQFF
>TRBV11-2|once|TRBJ2-3|15|NA
TGTGCCAGCAGCTTCATGCCACTGAGCACAGATACGCAGTATTTT
CASSFMPLSTDTQYF
>TRBV20-1|few|TRBJ1-4|15|NA
TGCAGTGCTAGAGATTTTGCCAGGCCGGCTGAAAAACTGTTTTTT
CSARDFARPAEKLFF
>TRBV24-1|NA|TRBJ2-3|14|NA
TGTGCCACCAGTGATAAAGACTGGAGTGATACGCAGTATTTT
CATSDKDWSDTQYF
>TRBV12-3/TRBV12-4|NA|TRBJ1-1|14|TRBD1
TGTGCCAGCAGTTGGGGACAGGGGGTAACTGAAGCTTTCTTT
CASSWGQGVTEAFF
>TRBV7-8|NA|TRBJ2-7|16|TRBD1
TGTGCCAGCAGCTTAGCCCCGAGGACAGGTTCCTACGAGCAGTACTTC
CASSLAPRTGSYEQYF
>TRBV7-6|many|TRBJ2-5|16|TRBD1
TGTGCCAGCAGCTTAGCAACTACGGGGACAGGGGAGACCCAGTACTTC
CASSLATTGTGETQYF
>TRBV12-3/TRBV12-4|NA|TRBJ2-3|17|TRBD2
TGTGCCAGCAGTTGGACTAGCGGGGGATATGGCACAGATGCGCAGTATTTT
CASSWTSGGYGTDAQYF
>TRBV10-3|many|TRBJ1-2|13|TRBD1
TGTGCCATCAGCAACGACAGGGCCTATGGCTACACCTTC
CAISNDRAYGYTF
>TRBV9|NA|TRBJ2-2|16|TRBD2
TGTGCCAGCAGCTTCCGGGGGGGCCTGGACACCGGGGAGCTGTTTTTT
CASSFRGGLDTGELFF
>TRBV20-1|NA|TRBJ2-5|17|TRBD2
TGCAGTGCTAGAGTCTCCAGCGGGAGTTCTGGTTACAATGAGCAGTACTTC
CSARVSSGSSGYNEQYF
>TRBV4-3|many|TRBJ2-3|13|NA
TGCGCCAGCAGCCAAGCGAGATTAGATACGCAGTATTTT
CASSQARLDTQYF
>TRBV29-1|once|TRBJ2-1|16|NA
TGCAGCGCGGAAGGTCCCGGTCACCGGACCTACAATGAGCAGTTCTTC
CSAEGPGHRTYNEQFF
>TRBV29-1|many|TRBJ2-1|14|NA
TGCAGCGTTGACGTCGGGGGAAGCTACAATGAGCAGTTCTTC
CSVDVGGSYNEQFF
>TRBV7-2|NA|TRBJ2-5|13|NA
TGTGCCAGCAGCTTAGACGGGCCGGAGACCCAGTACTTC
CASSLDGPETQYF
>TRBV5-1|few|TRBJ1-4|15|TRBD1
TGCGCCAGCAGCGACTCCGGGGGACAGGGGGAAAAACGGTTTTTT
CASSDSGGQGEKRFF
>TRBV29-1|many|TRBJ1-1|13|TRBD1
TGCAGCGGGAAAGGACAGGGGGGCACTGAAGCTTTCTTT
CSGKGQGGTEAFF
>TRBV6-1|few|TRBJ2-3|13|TRBD1
TGTGCCAGCAGGACAGGGTATGAAGATACGCAGTATTTT
CASRTGYEDTQYF
>TRBV12-3/TRBV12-4|many|TRBJ1-2|12|NA
TGTGCCAGCAGAGACAGTAACTATGGCTACACCTTC
CASRDSNYGYTF
>TRBV6-2/TRBV6-3|many|TRBJ2-3|14|TRBD2
TGTGCCAGCAAGATAGCGGGCTTCACAGATACGCAGTATTTT
CASKIAGFTDTQYF
>TRBV12-3/TRBV12-4|many|TRBJ1-6|14|TRBD1
TGTGCCAGCAGCAAACAGGGGTTTGATTCACCCCTCCACTTT
CASSKQGFDSPLHF
>TRBV19|NA|TRBJ1-4|15|TRBD1
TGTGCCAGTAGTAGGCCGGGACAGGGTCATGAAAAACTGTTTTTT
CASSRPGQGHEKLFF
>TRBV27|many|TRBJ1-1|18|NA
TGTGCCAGCAAAGCTCGAGAGAGCCTAGCGTCCGAAAACACTGAAGCTTTCTTT
CASKARESLASENTEAFF
>TRBV12-3/TRBV12-4|many|TRBJ2-7|17|TRBD1
TGTGCCAGCAGTCCGGGACAGGGCCAATCAGTATCCTACGAGCAGTACTTC
CASSPGQGQSVSYEQYF
>TRBV12-3/TRBV12-4|once|TRBJ2-3|14|TRBD2
TGTGCCAGCAGTCCCTGGGAGGGCGCAGATATGCAGTATTTT
CASSPWEGADMQYF
>TRBV20-1|few|TRBJ2-6|15|NA
TGCAGTGCTAGAAGGTCGGGGGCTGGGGCCAACGTCCTGACTTTC
CSARRSGAGANVLTF
>TRBV7-8|many|TRBJ2-3|17|NA
TGTGCCAGCAGCCCCACCCGGCAAAAGGGGGTCGGGGATACGCAGTATTTT
CASSPTRQKGVGDTQYF
>TRBV5-5|few|TRBJ1-2|14|NA
TGTGCCAGCAGCGTTGAGTCAGCCGCTTATGGCTACACCTTC
CASSVESAAYGYTF
>TRBV3-1|many|TRBJ1-2|16|NA
TGTGCCAGCAGCCAGCCCCGAGAGGGGGAGCGGAATGGCTACACCTTC
CASSQPREGERNGYTF
>TRBV11-2|NA|TRBJ1-5|16|TRBD1
TGTGCCAGCAGCTTAGGACAGGGGGGAAAGGCTCAGCCCCAGCATTTT
CASSLGQGGKAQPQHF
>TRBV7-9|many|TRBJ2-7|15|NA
TGTGCCAGCAGCTTAACGGTTCAGAGCTCCTACGAGCAGTACTTC
CASSLTVQSSYEQYF
>TRBV6-2/TRBV6-3|NA|TRBJ1-1|14|NA
TGTGCCAGCAGGTGGGGTGGGGGAAACACTGAAGCTTTCTTT
CASRWGGGNTEAFF
>TRBV6-6|NA|TRBJ2-2|17|NA
TGTGCCAGCAGACACTCGACGGGGGTGTCCAACACCGGGGAGCTGTTTTTT
CASRHSTGVSNTGELFF
>TRBV10-3|many|TRBJ2-7|14|TRBD2
TGTGCCATCAGTGAGACTAGCGAGCACTACGAGCAGTACTTC
CAISETSEHYEQYF
>TRBV20-1|many|TRBJ1-5|16|TRBD1
TGCAGTGCTAGAGGAGCAGGGGGATCGGGCAATCAGCCCCAGCATTTT
CSARGAGGSGNQPQHF
>TRBV6-2/TRBV6-3|few|TRBJ1-6|15|NA
TGTGCCAGCAGTTCAGGATGGGGCATCAATTCACCCCTCCACTTT
CASSSGWGINSPLHF
>TRBV7-6|many|TRBJ2-1|15|TRBD2
TGTGCCAGCAGCTTAGCGGGGACTAGGTTTAGTGAGCAGTTCTTC
CASSLAGTRFSEQFF
>TRBV21-1|few|TRBJ1-4|15|NA
TGTGCCAGCCTCCGAATGGGGACCCGGGATGAAAAACTGTTTTTT
CASLRMGTRDEKLFF
>TRBV3-1|many|TRBJ2-7|18|TRBD1
TGTGCCAGCAGCCAATTGGGCGCCAACTGGGACAGAGCCTACGAGCAGTACTTC
CASSQLGANWDRAYEQYF
>TRBV9|NA|TRBJ1-1|15|TRBD1
TGTGCCAGCAGCATACGGACAGGGCCGAACACTGAAGCTTTCTTT
CASSIRTGPNTEAFF